A selection of T cell receptor beta chains follows, all from one sample in a study of beta chain features in type 1 diabetes. Repertoires were generated with immunoSEQ multiplex PCR, while TCRdb's copy carries only in-frame clones and drops some. The table records around 150,000 clones, about 8.1% of them present only once. Sequencing used central memory CD4+ T cells from blood. Receptors originate from a woman aged 18-29 years with type 1 diabetes. Both conserved end residues are part of each CDR3. The order of the fields is D gene, CDR3 length, V gene, CDR3 protein. The D gene is left open where the match is weak.

D: NA; length: 14; V: TRBV6-5; CDR3: CASSYGEPGSPQHF
D: TRBD2; length: 15; V: TRBV4-3; CDR3: CANPSGLAGAYEQYF
D: NA; length: 12; V: TRBV7-2; CDR3: CASSLGRETQYF
D: NA; length: 12; V: TRBV6-5; CDR3: CASSRRSDTQYF
D: NA; length: 15; V: TRBV6-6; CDR3: CASSYSIGGRAEAFF
D: TRBD1; length: 13; V: TRBV19; CDR3: CASSMGRGYIQYF
D: NA; length: 14; V: TRBV6-1; CDR3: CASSGGGGTYEQYF
D: TRBD2; length: 13; V: TRBV7-2; CDR3: CASSYVSGDEQYF
D: TRBD1; length: 16; V: TRBV7-9; CDR3: CASSPGTGGGGAEAFF
D: NA; length: 16; V: TRBV6-6; CDR3: CASSLQGQDSPYEQYF
D: TRBD1; length: 17; V: TRBV7-8; CDR3: CASSLAAGTGNNYGYTF
D: NA; length: 14; V: TRBV11-2; CDR3: CASGQNSGANVLTF
D: TRBD2; length: 14; V: TRBV10-3; CDR3: CAIRDLAGADTQYF
D: NA; length: 14; V: TRBV15; CDR3: CATSRDLRTAEAFF
D: NA; length: 13; V: TRBV14; CDR3: CASSQVFDTEAFF
D: TRBD2; length: 15; V: TRBV6-6; CDR3: CASSYSPGGRGEQFF
D: TRBD2; length: 15; V: TRBV5-4; CDR3: CASTNPGTNLNEQFF
D: NA; length: 15; V: TRBV15; CDR3: CATSRDSSGGAEAFF
D: NA; length: 12; V: TRBV7-2; CDR3: CASSFSPYEQYF
D: NA; length: 12; V: TRBV7-9; CDR3: CASSPQMAILDF
D: TRBD2; length: 15; V: TRBV7-2; CDR3: CATGLAGGPQYEQYF
D: TRBD1; length: 12; V: TRBV28; CDR3: CASSLANRGSFF
D: TRBD2; length: 16; V: TRBV7-2; CDR3: CASSLGTSGGANEQFF
D: NA; length: 15; V: TRBV9; CDR3: CASSVGQGDYYGYTF
D: NA; length: 13; V: TRBV19; CDR3: CASSMWREGGYTF
D: TRBD2; length: 15; V: TRBV28; CDR3: CASSLSGLVYNEQFF
D: NA; length: 12; V: TRBV21-1; CDR3: CASSNGGKTQYF
D: TRBD2; length: 17; V: TRBV9; CDR3: CASSASTSGGAKNEQFF
D: NA; length: 14; V: TRBV27; CDR3: CASSRLDRTYEQYF
D: NA; length: 16; V: TRBV13; CDR3: CASSIKTGLVHDEQFF
D: NA; length: 13; V: TRBV4-3; CDR3: CASSQAVHYEQYF
D: TRBD2; length: 17; V: TRBV7-2; CDR3: CASSLAGLAVSTDTQYF
D: TRBD1; length: 15; V: TRBV15; CDR3: CATSTGQGEGDTQYF
D: TRBD1; length: 17; V: TRBV15; CDR3: CATSNQILRTGQETQYF
D: NA; length: 15; V: TRBV25-1; CDR3: CASSIGGGVGETQYF
D: TRBD2; length: 15; V: TRBV7-2; CDR3: CASSFTSGPTDTQYF
D: NA; length: 12; V: TRBV2; CDR3: CASSESNTEQYF
D: NA; length: 13; V: TRBV11-2; CDR3: CASSLDLVYEQYF
D: NA; length: 13; V: TRBV7-2; CDR3: CASSIRGDQPQHF
D: NA; length: 17; V: TRBV15; CDR3: CATSRDLGLEGTDTQYF
D: TRBD1; length: 15; V: TRBV5-4; CDR3: CASSSPGQGLNEQFF
D: NA; length: 14; V: TRBV5-1; CDR3: CASRMDVGGTEAFF
D: TRBD1; length: 15; V: TRBV7-2; CDR3: CASSLFRTGATEAFF
D: TRBD1; length: 15; V: TRBV7-8; CDR3: CASSLGVTGVDEQYF
D: TRBD2; length: 13; V: TRBV19; CDR3: CASSGTSGETQYF
D: NA; length: 13; V: TRBV11-3; CDR3: CASSFTEIYGYTF
D: TRBD2; length: 16; V: TRBV11-3; CDR3: CASSSLTSGRGNIQYF
D: TRBD2; length: 13; V: TRBV7-9; CDR3: CASSMGLAFEQFF
D: NA; length: 13; V: TRBV19; CDR3: CASSPLRFAEAFF
D: TRBD1; length: 16; V: TRBV6-6; CDR3: CASSYSPQGANQPQHF
D: NA; length: 11; V: TRBV28; CDR3: CASTEGYEQYF
D: NA; length: 16; V: TRBV7-2; CDR3: CASSPPRGHATYGYTF
D: NA; length: 15; V: TRBV7-9; CDR3: CASSSWDTVTDTQYF